This TCR beta chain derives from a study of metastatic and nonmetastatic thyroid tumors. Study context: From malignant and benign thyroid patients, repertoires in blood and in tumor or nodule tissue were compared.

Original data processing: CDR3 differences across clinicopathological groups were used to build a distant-metastasis classifier for papillary thyroid cancer. MiXCR re-clonotyped the PCR reads for TCRdb. The V and J calls come from TCRdb's annotation, not from the publication. The repertoire includes approximately 90,000 clones, about 13% of them detected once, and about 11% sits in the top ten. This clone came up many times. Antigen specificity is unknown. Study results and limitations: Within blood and tumor, benign nodules reportedly had significantly lower TCR beta diversity than malignant thyroid tumors did.

Every patient was untreated before thyroid surgery. V was clipped by 7 bases and J by 8 bases, with 14 bases between them. Per germline, CDR1 SNHLY and CDR2 FYNNEI. The CDR3 sequence is 13 residues long. This chain connects TRBV2 to TRBJ1-4; weak D call: TRBD1 (5 bases). The sequenced sample was blood. This clonotype was obtained from a female donor with papillary thyroid cancer or a benign thyroid nodule (not recorded which). Some clones in this sample may be carry-over from other donors' samples. This CDR3 reads CASNLRAGEKLFF. In DNA, the CDR3 is TGTGCCAGCAACTTGAGGGCAGGGGAAAAACTGTTTTTT.